Presented here are 9 T cell receptor beta chains from one specimen sequenced in a study of blood T cell repertoires in COVID-19. TCRdb's copy holds only in-frame clones and misses some; the assay was immunoSEQ multiplex PCR. Counted here are some 180,000 clones, less than 85% occurring once; the ten biggest clones make up 4% to 6.5%. Material for sequencing was PBMCs or T cells enriched from blood (not recorded which). These receptor sequences come from a woman aged 55-70 years with acute COVID-19.

The gene calls are TRBV9 and TRBJ2-3, with a weak D call TRBD1 (5 bases). The CDR3 is 15 amino acids. Germline assignment: CDR1 SGDLS and CDR2 YYNGEE. Deletions cut 2 bases from V and 6 bases from J, with 16 bases between. The CDR3 nucleotides read TGTGCCAGCAGCGTCGACAGTGCCCCCAGGGATACGCAGTATTTT. This codes for CASSVDSAPRDTQYF.

This rearrangement joins TRBV6-5 to TRBJ2-7; D ambiguous. V was pared by 4 bases and J by 4 bases, with 14 bases between. CDR1 MNHEY and CDR2 SVGAGI come from the germline V gene. This CDR3 has 14 residues. The CDR3 region has the DNA TGTGCCAGCAGTTTACGACTCGCCGGGTACGAGCAGTACGTC. Translated: CASSLRLAGYEQYV.

The chain recombines TRBV19 with TRBJ1-1; weak D call: TRBD1 (5 bases). Trimming removed 7 bases at V and 0 bases at J, with 15 bases between. The CDR3 extends over 15 amino acids. Germline V CDR1 and CDR2: LNHDA, SQIVND (reference sequence). The CDR3 nucleotides are TGTGCCAGTACGAGGGGCGGGGGGATGAACACTGAAGCTTTCTTT. Encoded protein: CASTRGGGMNTEAFF.

The gene calls are TRBV6-6 and TRBJ2-5, with 9 bases fitting TRBD2. Germline V gene data show CDR1 as MNHNY and CDR2 as SVGAGI (reference sequence). This CDR3 region has 15 residues. The junction had 11 bases not matched to a gene; V was cut back by 8 bases and J by 4 bases. The CDR3, as DNA: TGTGCCAGCGCCTCAGGGCAACTAGCGGGAGAGACCCAGTACTTC. It yields the protein CASASGQLAGETQYF.

V usage is TRBV13 and J usage is TRBJ2-7; 9 positions match TRBD1. Germline V gene data show CDR1 as PRHDT and CDR2 as FYEKMQ (reference sequence). The CDR3 is 13 amino acids. Unmatched junction bases numbered 2, after V lost 5 bases and J lost 3 bases. The CDR3 coding sequence is TGTGCCAGCAGCCTGGACAGGGGCTACGAGCAGTACTTC. Translation gives CASSLDRGYEQYF.

This chain connects TRBV29-1 to TRBJ2-1, with a possible D match to TRBD1 (5 bases). V lost 6 bases and J 6 bases, leaving 15 bases between the germline ends. CDR1 is SQVTM, CDR2 ANQGSEA, per germline. The CDR3 runs to 13 residues. CDR3 sequence (DNA): TGCAGCGTGGGGCAAAATAGGGCCAATGAGCAGTTCTTC. This codes for CSVGQNRANEQFF.

J is TRBJ1-5 and V is TRBV9; D remains unclear. Trimming left V 10 bases short and J 2 bases short, with 28 bases between. The CDR3 spans 18 residues. Germline V lookup: CDR1 SGDLS, CDR2 YYNGEE. The CDR3 protein is CAPTRRFAKPLGNQPQHF. The CDR3 region has the DNA TGTGCCCCTACTAGGAGGTTCGCTAAACCCCTTGGCAATCAGCCCCAGCATTTT. Drawing the rest from reference TRBV9 and TRBJ1-5, the complete variable domain is DSGVTQTPKHLITATGQRVTLRCSPRSGDLSVYWYQQSLDQGLQFLIQYYNGEERAKGNILERFSAQQFPDLHSELNLSSLELGDSALYFCAPTRRFAKPLGNQPQHFGDGTRLSIL.

The sample holds a few counts of this clone. V and J are TRBV4-3 and TRBJ1-2; 7 nucleotides match TRBD1. The ends lost 0 bases at V and 2 bases at J; junction bases unmatched: 6. Looked up from germline, CDR1 is LGHNA and CDR2 is YSLEER. The CDR3 spans 16 residues. Here the CDR3 reads CASSQDWQDRNYGYTF. CDR3 coding DNA: TGCGCCAGCAGCCAAGATTGGCAGGACAGGAACTATGGCTACACCTTC.

The chain combines TRBV5-1 with TRBJ1-6, with 8 bases fitting TRBD1. Germline CDR1 is SGHRS and CDR2 is YFSETQ. This CDR3 is 14 amino acids long. The junction had 5 bases not matched to a gene; V was cut back by 5 bases and J by 7 bases. The CDR3 is CASSRDRGNSPLHF. CDR3 DNA: TGCGCCAGCAGTCGCGACAGGGGAAATTCACCCCTCCACTTT.